This entry lists 10 T cell receptor beta chains sequenced from one sample in a study of blood T cells in healthy people across ages. PCR was performed a second time for about 6 to 11 cycles using a sample-barcoded 5' primer and a J-beta primer mix. From the 5' RACE reads, TCRdb called clonotypes with MiXCR, one entry per CDR3 protein. The profile covers approximately 800,000 distinct CDR3 sequences, with around 50% appearing a single time and about 26% taken by the ten largest. The sequenced sample was blood. The receptors shown here come from a middle-aged man in good health.

This clonotype was observed a single time. V gene TRBV7-9 combines with J gene TRBJ1-1; no firm D call. The CDR3 loop spans 14 amino acids. CDR1 is SEHNR, CDR2 FQNEAQ, per germline (reference sequence). Trimming removed 5 bases from V and 3 bases from J, with 13 bases in between. The CDR3 DNA reads TGTGCCAGCAGCCCCCCCCAACTGGACACTGAAGCTTTCTTT. Protein product: CASSPPQLDTEAFF.

The chain uses TRBV6-5 and TRBJ2-5; TRBD2 matches 11 bases. The last part of the DNA fits TRBJ2-7 better; the J call may be wrong. The CDR3 sequence is 17 residues long. Per the germline V gene, CDR1 is MNHEY and CDR2 is SVGAGI. CDR3 nucleotides: TGTGCCAGCAGTTCCAATGCCGGACTAGCGGGTTCGGGCGAGCAGTACTTC. This codes for CASSSNAGLAGSGEQYF.

The chain links TRBV4-1 to TRBJ1-6; 8 bases line up with TRBD1. Trimming cost V 5 bases and J 11 bases; bases outside gene matches: 8. Looked up from germline, CDR1 is MGHRA and CDR2 is YSYEKL. The CDR3 length is 14 residues. The CDR3 protein is CASSDPRGRAPLHF. CDR3 DNA sequence: TGCGCCAGCAGCGACCCCAGGGGGCGGGCACCCCTCCACTTT.

The chain has TRBV4-1 and TRBJ2-1, with 10 bases fitting TRBD2. Germline lookup yields CDR1 MGHRA and CDR2 YSYEKL. V lost 3 bases, J lost 3 bases, and 8 bases stayed unmatched. The CDR3 spans 17 residues. This CDR3 reads CASSQADSGRFYNEQFF. The CDR3 region has the DNA TGCGCCAGCAGCCAGGCCGATAGCGGGAGGTTCTACAATGAGCAGTTCTTC.

The chain uses TRBV29-1 and TRBJ1-2; D is uncertain. The CDR3 is 12 residues long. Germline V gives CDR1 SQVTM, CDR2 ANQGSEA. The germline V and J ends were trimmed by 4 bases and 3 bases, with 9 bases remaining between them. CDR3 sequence reads: CSVGATYYGYTF. DNA of the CDR3: TGCAGCGTTGGAGCCACCTACTATGGCTACACCTTC.

V and J are TRBV20-1 and TRBJ2-7; a possible D gene is TRBD2 (5 bases). CDR3 size: 14 residues. The germline V gene encodes CDR1 DFQATT and CDR2 SNEGSKA (reference sequence). The V gene lost 3 bases and the J gene lost 0 bases, with 12 bases spanning the gap. The CDR3 here is CSASRTPSSYEQYF. The CDR3 region has the DNA TGCAGTGCTAGTCGGACTCCCAGCTCCTACGAGCAGTACTTC.

V gene TRBV27 combines with J gene TRBJ2-3; 7 bases are a match to TRBD1. J was trimmed by 1 base and V by 5 bases; bases with no gene match: 12. The CDR3 spans 17 residues. The germline V gene has CDR1 MNHEY and CDR2 SMNVEV (reference sequence). CDR3 loop: CASSPNPGQPGTDTQYF. For the CDR3, the DNA is TGTGCCAGCAGTCCAAACCCGGGACAGCCCGGCACAGATACGCAGTATTTT.

The V call is TRBV29-1, the J call TRBJ2-3, with 8 nucleotides matching TRBD1. The J segment lost 0 bases and the V segment lost 4 bases, leaving 6 bases of the junction unmatched. Per germline, CDR1 SQVTM and CDR2 ANQGSEA. The CDR3 has 15 residues. The CDR3 is CSVVGTGASTDTQYF. The CDR3 nucleotides read TGCAGCGTTGTGGGGACAGGAGCTAGCACAGATACGCAGTATTTT.

Only a few counts were recorded for this clonotype. The CDR3 sequence is CSARFGAQETQYF. CDR3 nucleotide sequence: TGCAGCGCTCGATTCGGGGCACAAGAGACCCAGTACTTC. The J gene is TRBJ2-5, the V gene TRBV29-1; possibly TRBD1 or TRBD2 for D (5 bases each). Germline V gives CDR1 SQVTM, CDR2 ANQGSEA. V was pared by 7 bases and J by 2 bases, with 14 bases between. The CDR3 loop spans 13 amino acids.

This clonotype was recorded only once. The chain has TRBV6-1 and TRBJ2-7; 7 nucleotides line up with TRBD2. Germline assignment: CDR1 MNHNS and CDR2 SASEGT. The CDR3 is made up of 15 amino acids. V lost 4 bases to trimming and J lost 0 bases; unmatched junction nucleotides: 6. CDR3 DNA: TGTGCCAGCAGTGCAACCAGCGGGGCCTCCTACGAGCAGTACTTC. It is translated as CASSATSGASYEQYF.